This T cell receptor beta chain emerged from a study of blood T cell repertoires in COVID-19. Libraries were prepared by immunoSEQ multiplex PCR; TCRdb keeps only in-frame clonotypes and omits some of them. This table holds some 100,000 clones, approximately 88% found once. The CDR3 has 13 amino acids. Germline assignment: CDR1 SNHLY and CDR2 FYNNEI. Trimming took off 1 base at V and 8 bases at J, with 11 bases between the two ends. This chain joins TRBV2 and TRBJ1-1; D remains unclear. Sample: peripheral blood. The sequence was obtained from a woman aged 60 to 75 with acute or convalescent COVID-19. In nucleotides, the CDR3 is TGTGCCAGCAGTGAAGAAACTCCGGGGGAAGCTTTCTTT. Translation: CASSEETPGEAFF. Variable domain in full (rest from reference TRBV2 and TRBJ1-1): EPEVTQTPSHQVTQMGQEVILRCVPISNHLYFYWYRQILGQKVEFLVSFYNNEISEKSEIFDDQFSVERPDGSNFTLKIRSTKLEDSAMYFCASSEETPGEAFFGQGTRLTVV.